A single sample gave rise to the 18 T cell receptor beta chains below, sequenced in a study of beta chain features in type 1 diabetes. As every portion of the isolated RNA was reverse transcribed, the sequencing read expressed TCRB transcripts. Repertoires were generated with immunoSEQ multiplex PCR, while TCRdb's copy carries only in-frame clones and drops some. The sample holds about 290,000 clones, 8% seen once. The specimen sequenced was central memory CD4+ T cells from blood. These receptors came from a woman aged 18-35 years in good health.

Only a few counts were recorded for this clone. The chain links TRBV7-9 to TRBJ1-1; D unclear. CDR3 length: 13 amino acids. V was clipped by 1 base and J by 10 bases, with 13 bases between them. From germline, CDR1 is SEHNR and CDR2 FQNEAQ (reference sequence). CDR3 DNA: TGTGCCAGCAGCTTAGTAAAGGAACGTGGAGCTTTCTTT. Its translation: CASSLVKERGAFF.

This clone was observed a few times. The chain joins TRBV7-9 to TRBJ1-2, with D hard to call. This CDR3 comprises 14 residues. V was shortened by 4 bases and J by 1 base, with 10 bases between the two germline ends. Germline V CDR1 and CDR2: SEHNR, FQNEAQ (reference sequence). The CDR3 reads CASSSGRDNYGYTF. CDR3 bases: TGTGCCAGCAGCTCCGGTCGGGATAACTATGGCTACACCTTC.

This clone was counted between two and nine times. This rearrangement joins TRBV18 to TRBJ1-2, with D maybe TRBD1 (5 bases). The V end lost 2 bases, the J end lost 7 bases, and 17 bases lay between the germline ends. This CDR3 spans 15 amino acids. Germline-derived CDR1 and CDR2 are KGHSH and LQKENI. The CDR3 protein is CASSPGGTQSGGYTF. The CDR3, as DNA: TGTGCCAGCTCACCAGGGGGGACCCAATCGGGTGGCTACACCTTC.

The rearrangement joins TRBV7-9 to TRBJ1-5; 8 positions match TRBD1. This CDR3 region has 16 residues. Germline assignment: CDR1 SEHNR and CDR2 FQNEAQ (reference sequence). With V trimmed by 6 bases and J by 2 bases, 9 bases remained unmatched. This chain's CDR3 is CASSTPGGEGNQPQHF. Written as DNA, the CDR3 is TGTGCCAGCAGTACCCCAGGGGGCGAGGGCAATCAGCCCCAGCATTTT.

V gene TRBV6-6 combines with J gene TRBJ1-2; 7 bases are shared with TRBD1. Losses at the gene ends were 4 bases for V and 14 bases for J; bases not matched to a gene: 10. The CDR3 runs to 12 residues. Germline V lookup: CDR1 MNHNY, CDR2 SVGAGI (reference sequence). CDR3 sequence reads: CASSSPQGDGTF. Written as DNA, the CDR3 is TGTGCCAGCAGTTCCCCGCAGGGGGACGGGACCTTC.

The rearrangement uses TRBV7-2 and TRBJ2-5, with D possibly TRBD2 on 6 matching bases. Trimming took off 6 bases at V and 0 bases at J, with 11 bases between the two ends. The CDR3 covers 14 residues. Germline V gives CDR1 SGHTA, CDR2 FQGNSA. The CDR3 region has the DNA TGTGCCAGCAGTCATGGCGGGGACCAAGAGACCCAGTACTTC. Encoded protein: CASSHGGDQETQYF.

This clone was found many times. This sequence joins TRBV19 and TRBJ1-5; D unclear. CDR1 is LNHDA, CDR2 SQIVND, per germline (reference sequence). The CDR3 totals 16 residues. V dropped 5 bases and J dropped 6 bases, with 20 bases sitting between them. The CDR3 here is CASSDLGATKAQPQHF. As DNA, the CDR3 is TGTGCCAGTAGTGACTTGGGCGCGACGAAGGCTCAGCCCCAGCATTTT.

This chain uses TRBV19 with TRBJ2-3, with 8 bases lining up with TRBD1. V lost 9 bases, J lost 0 bases, and 8 bases stayed unmatched. This CDR3 is built from 15 residues. CDR1 and CDR2 from the germline V gene are LNHDA and SQIVND (reference sequence). The CDR3 sequence: CASPGTGHSTDTQYF. CDR3 DNA sequence: TGTGCCAGCCCCGGGACAGGCCATAGCACAGATACGCAGTATTTT.

The sample holds a few counts of this clone. The chain recombines TRBV7-8 with TRBJ1-5; D perhaps matches TRBD1 (6 bases). The CDR3 spans 16 residues. The germline gives CDR1 SGHVS, CDR2 FQNEAQ. The V end was cut by 5 bases, the J end by 5 bases, with 19 bases between. The CDR3 reads CASSNTQGTPDQPQHF. The CDR3 nucleotides read TGTGCCAGCAGCAATACTCAGGGGACCCCCGATCAGCCCCAGCATTTT.

J is TRBJ2-3 and V is TRBV19; 12 bases are shared with TRBD2. J gave up 2 bases and V 1 base, and 7 bases lay outside the gene matches. The CDR3 has 18 amino acids. The germline V gene encodes CDR1 LNHDA and CDR2 SQIVND (reference sequence). This chain's CDR3 is CASSIGRLAGAITDTQYF. CDR3 DNA sequence: TGTGCCAGTAGTATAGGCCGACTAGCGGGAGCGATCACAGATACGCAGTATTTT.

In its sample, this clone was seen many times. This sequence joins TRBV28 and TRBJ1-6; D unclear. Germline CDR1 MDHEN, CDR2 SYDVKM. This CDR3 has 16 amino acids. V lost 7 bases and J 0 bases, leaving 13 bases between the germline ends. CDR3 amino acids: CASTSAVGSYNSPLHF. CDR3 DNA: TGTGCCAGCACCTCGGCCGTAGGCTCCTATAATTCACCCCTCCACTTT. The full variable domain, its missing parts supplied by reference TRBV28 and TRBJ1-6, is DVKVTQSSRYLVKRTGEKVFLECVQDMDHENMFWYRQDPGLGLRLIYFSYDVKMKEKGDIPEGYSVSREKKERFSLILESASTNQTSMYLCASTSAVGSYNSPLHFGNGTRLTVT.

This clone was recorded at least ten times. This sequence joins TRBV5-5 and TRBJ2-7; D may be TRBD2 (5 bases). Germline V gene lookup returns CDR1 SGHKS and CDR2 YYEKEE (reference sequence). Trimming removed 3 bases at V and 1 base at J, with 11 bases between. The CDR3 runs to 14 residues. This CDR3 is CASSSTAGSYEQYF. CDR3 DNA sequence: TGTGCCAGCAGCTCTACCGCGGGTTCCTACGAGCAGTACTTC.

This clone was counted between two and nine times. The genes are TRBV23-1 and TRBJ1-5; possibly TRBD1 for D (5 bases). TRBV23-1 is filed as an ORF, its function uncertain. V was trimmed by 0 bases and J by 7 bases, leaving 19 bases between them. The CDR3 contains 17 residues. The CDR3 loop reads CASSQSAGGGYGQPQHF. In DNA form, the CDR3 reads TGCGCCAGCAGTCAATCTGCGGGGGGTGGTTACGGGCAGCCCCAGCATTTT.

This clone was observed a handful of times. CDR3 amino acids: CASSAQGLRGEQYV. Written as DNA, the CDR3 is TGCGCCAGCAGTGCACAGGGCTTGAGGGGGGAGCAGTACGTC. The chain joins TRBV10-2 to TRBJ2-7, with TRBD1 as a possible D gene (6 bases). V was shortened by 4 bases and J by 7 bases, with 17 bases between the two germline ends. The germline V gene has CDR1 WSHSY and CDR2 SAAADI. The CDR3 loop spans 14 amino acids.

V gene TRBV7-2 combines with J gene TRBJ2-1; D is uncertain. This CDR3 has 12 amino acids. The V end lost 4 bases, the J end lost 4 bases, and 5 bases lay between the germline ends. Germline V CDR1 and CDR2: SGHTA, FQGNSA. CDR3 DNA: TGTGCCAGCAGCTGGAGTTACAATGAGCAGTTCTTC. Protein sequence: CASSWSYNEQFF.

The chain couples TRBV7-8 to TRBJ1-4, with D tentatively TRBD1 (5 bases). Germline CDR1 SGHVS, CDR2 FQNEAQ. The CDR3 is 14 residues long. V gave up 5 bases and J gave up 4 bases, with 11 bases separating them. This CDR3 reads CASSRDGYNEKLFF. CDR3 DNA sequence: TGTGCCAGCAGCCGGGACGGTTATAATGAAAAACTGTTTTTT. The full variable domain, in which reference TRBV7-8 and TRBJ1-4 provide the parts outside the CDR3, is GAGVSQSPRYKVAKRGQDVALRCDPISGHVSLFWYQQALGQGPEFLTYFQNEAQLDKSGLPSDRFFAERPEGSVSTLKIQRTQQEDSAVYLCASSRDGYNEKLFFGSGTQLSVL.

The chain is built from TRBV5-1 and TRBJ2-3; D is undetermined. The CDR3 totals 13 residues. The V and J ends lost 5 bases and 2 bases respectively, with 9 bases between them. Germline assignment: CDR1 SGHRS and CDR2 YFSETQ. The CDR3, as DNA: TGCGCCAGCAGGACCCTCAACACAGATACGCAGTATTTT. This encodes CASRTLNTDTQYF.

This clone has a handful of counts. The CDR3 DNA follows: TGTGCCAGCAACAAGAGGGCAGGGAGTGCCCCTGGGGCCAACGTCCTGACTTTC. Protein product: CASNKRAGSAPGANVLTF. The V call is TRBV9, the J call TRBJ2-6, with D perhaps being TRBD1 or TRBD2 (5 bases each). The CDR3 consists of 18 residues. Germline V gene lookup returns CDR1 SGDLS and CDR2 YYNGEE. V dropped 6 bases and J dropped 2 bases, with 21 bases sitting between them.